This TCR beta chain was recovered during a study of cytomegalovirus exposure and HLA in healthy donors. General study results and limits: Later examination showed HLA-associated TCR beta chains had greater clonal expansion than equally common others.

The germline V gene encodes CDR1 MRHNA and CDR2 SNTAGT. V was shortened by 8 bases and J by 3 bases, with 16 bases between the two germline ends. The length of the CDR3 is 14 residues. The PCR used 60 Vbeta and 13 Jbeta primers. TCRdb keeps only in-frame clones here, not all; method: immunoSEQ multiplex PCR. The table has some 180,000 clones, 70% to 85% seen once. To note about this clone: Its target is unknown.

This receptor was obtained from a woman aged 60-70 years in good health and CMV-seropositive. The sample taken for sequencing was PBMCs. V gene TRBV6-4 combines with J gene TRBJ1-1, with D tentatively TRBD1 (5 bases). For the CDR3, the DNA is TGTGCCAGCCGCCAAGGGGCCCTCTACACTGAAGCTTTCTTT. Protein sequence: CASRQGALYTEAFF.